A single sample gave rise to the 20 T cell receptor beta chains below, sequenced in a study of Ad26.COV2.S vaccination and SARS-CoV-2 variants. Profiling relied on immunoSEQ multiplex PCR, and the TCRdb table lists in-frame clones only, not all of them. The table has 330,000 or so clones, 85% to 90% seen once; the top ten hold 5.5%. The treatment was: 15 to 20 received Ad26.COV2.S at low or high dose, single or two shots; five or six received placebo; per-sample allocation not given. Collection of samples fell on day 63 after the first vaccine or placebo injection. Sample: peripheral blood, taken in a trial of Ad26.COV2.S vaccine versus placebo. These receptors were taken from a person between 18 and 60 years old who received the Ad26.COV2.S COVID-19 vaccine or a placebo.

The V call is TRBV3-1 (or the pseudogene TRBV3-2), the J call TRBJ2-3, with D hard to call. The germline V gene has CDR1 LGHDT and CDR2 YNNKEL (reference sequence). The V gene lost 11 bases and the J gene lost 2 bases, with 17 bases spanning the gap. This CDR3 is 14 amino acids long. CDR3 residues: CACSGPRTTDTQYF. CDR3 bases: TGTGCCTGCTCTGGGCCCCGAACCACAGATACGCAGTATTTT.

V is TRBV12-3 or TRBV12-4 and J is TRBJ1-6, with D possibly being TRBD1 (6 bases). Trimming stripped 0 bases from V and 13 bases from J, with 10 bases between. This CDR3 has 13 amino acids. The CDR3 nucleotides are TGTGCCAGCAGTTTAGCGACGGGGGCCCCCCTCCACTTT. Protein sequence: CASSLATGAPLHF.

This clone was detected once. V is TRBV12-3 or TRBV12-4 and J is TRBJ2-7, with a weak D call TRBD2 (5 bases). The CDR3 is 13 amino acids. V shed 2 bases and J shed 2 bases, with 7 bases lying between them. The CDR3 protein is CASSLRETYEQYF. The DNA for the CDR3 is TGTGCCAGCAGTTTACGGGAAACCTACGAGCAGTACTTC.

The V call is TRBV20-1, the J call TRBJ2-7; 7 bases align to TRBD2. The CDR3 consists of 13 residues. With 3 bases clipped from V and 0 bases from J, the junction kept 2 bases outside the gene matches. From germline, CDR1 is DFQATT and CDR2 SNEGSKA (reference sequence). The CDR3 coding sequence is TGCAGTGCTAGTTTAGCGGGCTCCTACGAGCAGTACGTC. Its translation is CSASLAGSYEQYV.

CDR3 coding DNA: TGCGCCAGCAGCCAAGAACCAGGGCAATCCTCCGGGGAGCTGTTTTTT. This translates into CASSQEPGQSSGELFF. This chain links TRBV4-3 with TRBJ2-2, with TRBD1 as a possible D gene (5 bases). CDR1 is LGHNA and CDR2 is YSLEER in the germline V gene. Trimming removed 0 bases at V and 6 bases at J, with 14 bases between. The CDR3 is made up of 16 amino acids.

This clone was seen just once. The rearrangement joins TRBV7-9 to TRBJ2-1; D not certain. CDR1 and CDR2 from the germline V gene are SEHNR and FQNEAQ (reference sequence). V was trimmed by 3 bases and J by 1 base, leaving 7 bases between them. The CDR3 has 14 residues. For the CDR3, the DNA is TGTGCCAGCAGCTTCGACGGGTCCTACAATGAGCAGTTCTTC. As protein: CASSFDGSYNEQFF. The full variable domain, rest sourced from reference TRBV7-9 and TRBJ2-1, is DTGVSQNPRHKITKRGQNVTFRCDPISEHNRLYWYRQTLGQGPEFLTYFQNEAQLEKSRLLSDRFSAERPKGSFSTLEIQRTEQGDSAMYLCASSFDGSYNEQFFGPGTRLTVL.

This chain links TRBV7-9 with TRBJ1-6, with D unresolved. Trimming pared 3 bases from V and 8 bases from J, leaving 14 bases between. Germline CDR1 SEHNR, CDR2 FQNEAQ (reference sequence). The CDR3 is made up of 15 amino acids. CDR3 coding DNA: TGTGCCAGCAGCTTGGACGGTGCGACTGATTCACCCCTCCACTTT. It yields the protein CASSLDGATDSPLHF. Filled out from reference TRBV7-9 and TRBJ1-6, the complete variable domain reads DTGVSQNPRHKITKRGQNVTFRCDPISEHNRLYWYRQTLGQGPEFLTYFQNEAQLEKSRLLSDRFSAERPKGSFSTLEIQRTEQGDSAMYLCASSLDGATDSPLHFGNGTRLTVT.

This clone is a singleton in its sample. CDR3 DNA sequence: TGTGCCAGCGCAGCCGACAGGGACACTGAAGCTTTCTTT. Protein sequence: CASAADRDTEAFF. This sequence joins TRBV18 and TRBJ1-1, with 7 bases aligning to TRBD1. The V segment lost 8 bases and the J segment 3 bases; nucleotides outside the gene matches: 6. Germline V gives CDR1 KGHSH, CDR2 LQKENI. The CDR3 spans 13 residues.

The chain links TRBV3-1 (or the pseudogene TRBV3-2) to TRBJ1-2; D is unclear. V gave up 1 base and J gave up 4 bases, with 13 bases separating them. CDR1 and CDR2 from the germline V gene are LGHDT and YNNKEL (reference sequence). The CDR3 loop spans 15 amino acids. This CDR3 is CASSQAVADLYGYTF. The CDR3 DNA reads as TGTGCCAGCAGCCAAGCCGTTGCCGACCTCTATGGCTACACCTTC.

This chain uses TRBV11-3 with TRBJ2-7; weak D call: TRBD2 (6 bases). This CDR3 is 13 amino acids long. Germline V gene sequence: CDR1 SGHNT, CDR2 YENEEA. Trimming stripped 1 base from V and 4 bases from J, with 8 bases between. The CDR3 loop reads CASSLGGRYEQYV. The CDR3 nucleotides are TGTGCCAGCAGCTTAGGGGGGAGGTACGAGCAGTACGTC.

The J gene is TRBJ2-5, the V gene TRBV6-5; D could derive from TRBD1 or TRBD2 (5 bases each). Germline V lookup: CDR1 MNHEY, CDR2 SVGAGI. The CDR3 has 14 amino acids. V lost 6 bases and J 5 bases, leaving 16 bases between the germline ends. CDR3 residues: CASSPGPQWETQYF. The CDR3 nucleotides read TGTGCCAGCAGCCCGGGACCCCAATGGGAGACCCAGTACTTC.

V is TRBV4-1 and J is TRBJ1-3; the D gene is possibly TRBD1 (6 bases). The germline V gene encodes CDR1 MGHRA and CDR2 YSYEKL. The V gene lost 2 bases and the J gene lost 3 bases, with 11 bases spanning the gap. The CDR3 covers 15 residues. CDR3 region: CASSQPRDIGNTIYF. The CDR3 DNA sequence: TGCGCCAGCAGCCAACCTCGGGACATTGGAAACACCATATATTTT.

V is TRBV18 and J is TRBJ1-2, with D possibly being TRBD1 (5 bases). CDR1 is KGHSH and CDR2 is LQKENI in the germline V gene. This CDR3 has 15 amino acids. Trimming took off 2 bases at V and 0 bases at J, with 10 bases between the two ends. CDR3 protein: CASSPTDRANYGYTF. The CDR3 nucleotides are TGTGCCAGCTCACCAACTGACAGAGCTAACTATGGCTACACCTTC. Using reference TRBV18 and TRBJ1-2 for the parts outside the CDR3, the full variable domain is NAGVMQNPRHLVRRRGQEARLRCSPMKGHSHVYWYRQLPEEGLKFMVYLQKENIIDESGMPKERFSAEFPKEGPSILRIQQVVRGDSAAYFCASSPTDRANYGYTFGSGTRLTVV.

This rearrangement joins TRBV30 to TRBJ1-4, with D possibly TRBD1 on 5 matching bases. V lost 5 bases to trimming and J lost 3 bases, with 10 bases between them. The V gene's germline CDR1 is GTSNPN and CDR2 SVGIG (reference sequence). The CDR3 extends over 13 amino acids. The CDR3 protein is CAWGEGANEKLFF. The DNA of the CDR3 is TGTGCCTGGGGGGAAGGGGCTAATGAAAAACTGTTTTTT.

This chain uses TRBV6-5 with TRBJ1-5; D unresolved. Germline loops: CDR1 MNHEY, CDR2 SVGAGI. V lost 6 bases to trimming and J lost 7 bases, with 13 bases between them. The CDR3 runs to 13 residues. DNA of the CDR3: TGTGCCAGCAGGGCAGGCTGGGGACAGCCCCAGCATTTT. Translated: CASRAGWGQPQHF.

This clone came up many times. The V call is TRBV7-9, the J call TRBJ2-7; D is ambiguous. The V and J ends lost 4 bases and 5 bases respectively, with 12 bases between them. The germline V gene encodes CDR1 SEHNR and CDR2 FQNEAQ (reference sequence). This CDR3 has 13 amino acids. CDR3 in amino acids: CASSSLLTDEQYF. In DNA form, the CDR3 reads TGTGCCAGCAGCTCCCTCCTTACAGACGAGCAGTACTTC.

The chain couples TRBV5-1 to TRBJ1-1, with D perhaps matching TRBD1 (6 bases). The germline V gene has CDR1 SGHRS and CDR2 YFSETQ. The CDR3 contains 14 residues. V dropped 4 bases and J dropped 1 base, with 11 bases sitting between them. The CDR3 is CASSPGAPNTEAFF. The DNA of the CDR3 is TGCGCCAGCAGCCCAGGGGCACCGAACACTGAAGCTTTCTTT.

The chain carries TRBV5-1 and TRBJ1-1; tentative D call: TRBD1 (6 bases). V was trimmed by 2 bases and J by 5 bases, leaving 10 bases between them. This CDR3 spans 13 amino acids. Per the germline V gene, CDR1 is SGHRS and CDR2 is YFSETQ. The CDR3: CASSFGTGTEAFF. The CDR3 DNA sequence: TGCGCCAGCAGCTTTGGAACAGGGACTGAAGCTTTCTTT. Variable domain in full (rest from reference TRBV5-1 and TRBJ1-1): KAGVTQTPRYLIKTRGQQVTLSCSPISGHRSVSWYQQTPGQGLQFLFEYFSETQRNKGNFPGRFSGRQFSNSRSEMNVSTLELGDSALYLCASSFGTGTEAFFGQGTRLTVV.

The gene calls are TRBV28 and TRBJ1-2; possible D gene TRBD1, 5 bases. Trimming left V 3 bases short and J 1 base short, with 9 bases between. Germline V lookup: CDR1 MDHEN, CDR2 SYDVKM. This CDR3 is 14 amino acids long. In DNA form, the CDR3 reads TGTGCCAGCAGTTTGGGGGGAAATAACTATGGCTACACCTTC. It encodes CASSLGGNNYGYTF.

This rearrangement joins TRBV7-2 to TRBJ2-1; 11 nucleotides agree with TRBD2. Germline CDR1 is SGHTA and CDR2 is FQGNSA. J was trimmed by 8 bases and V by 1 base; bases with no gene match: 4. This CDR3 contains 15 residues. The CDR3 coding sequence is TGTGCCAGCAGCTTAGGTAGCGGGAGGGCGGATGAGCAGTTCTTC. It translates to CASSLGSGRADEQFF. Based on the CDR3 plus reference TRBV7-2 and TRBJ2-1, the full variable domain is GAGVSQSPSNKVTEKGKDVELRCDPISGHTALYWYRQSLGQGLEFLIYFQGNSAPDKSGLPSDRFSAERTGGSVSTLTIQRTQQEDSAVYLCASSLGSGRADEQFFGPGTRLTVL.